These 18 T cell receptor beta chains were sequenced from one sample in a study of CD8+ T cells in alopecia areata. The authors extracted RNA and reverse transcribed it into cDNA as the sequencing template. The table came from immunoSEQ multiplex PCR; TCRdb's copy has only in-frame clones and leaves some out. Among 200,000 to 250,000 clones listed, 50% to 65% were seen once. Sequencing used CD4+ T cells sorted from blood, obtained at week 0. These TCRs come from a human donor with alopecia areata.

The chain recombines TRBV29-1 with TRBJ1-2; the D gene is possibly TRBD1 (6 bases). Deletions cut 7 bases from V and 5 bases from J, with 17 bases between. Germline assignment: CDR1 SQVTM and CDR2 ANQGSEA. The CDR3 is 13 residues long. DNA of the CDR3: TGCAGCGCCGAGGGGGTGCAGGGATATGGCTACACCTTC. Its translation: CSAEGVQGYGYTF.

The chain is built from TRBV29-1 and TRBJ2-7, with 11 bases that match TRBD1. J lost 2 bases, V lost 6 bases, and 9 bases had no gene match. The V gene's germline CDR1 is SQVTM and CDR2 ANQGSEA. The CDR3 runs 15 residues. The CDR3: CSVNGAGQGAYEQYF. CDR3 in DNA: TGCAGCGTAAACGGCGCGGGACAGGGGGCCTACGAGCAGTACTTC.

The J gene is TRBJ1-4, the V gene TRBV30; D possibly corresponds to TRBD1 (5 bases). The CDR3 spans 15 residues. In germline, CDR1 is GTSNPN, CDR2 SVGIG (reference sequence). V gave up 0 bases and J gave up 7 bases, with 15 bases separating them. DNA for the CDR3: TGTGCCTGGAGTGTACCTGCAGGGACTCGTGAAAAACTGTTTTTT. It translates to CAWSVPAGTREKLFF.

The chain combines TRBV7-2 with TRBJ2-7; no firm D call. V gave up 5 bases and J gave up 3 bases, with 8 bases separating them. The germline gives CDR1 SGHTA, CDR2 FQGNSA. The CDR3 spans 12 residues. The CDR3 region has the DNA TGTGCCAGCAGCCCGGATGGCTACGAGCAGTACTTC. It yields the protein CASSPDGYEQYF.

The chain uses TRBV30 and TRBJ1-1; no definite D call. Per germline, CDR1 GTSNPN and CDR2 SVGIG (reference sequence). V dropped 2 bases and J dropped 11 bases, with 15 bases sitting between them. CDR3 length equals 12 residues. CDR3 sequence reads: CAWSPGVQRAFF. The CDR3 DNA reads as TGTGCCTGGAGTCCCGGAGTACAAAGGGCTTTCTTT.

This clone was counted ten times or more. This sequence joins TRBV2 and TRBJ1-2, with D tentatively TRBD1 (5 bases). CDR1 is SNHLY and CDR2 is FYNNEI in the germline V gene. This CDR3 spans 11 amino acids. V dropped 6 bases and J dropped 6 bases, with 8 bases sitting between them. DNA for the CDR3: TGTGCCAGCAGCGGGACTCATGGCTACACCTTC. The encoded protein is CASSGTHGYTF.

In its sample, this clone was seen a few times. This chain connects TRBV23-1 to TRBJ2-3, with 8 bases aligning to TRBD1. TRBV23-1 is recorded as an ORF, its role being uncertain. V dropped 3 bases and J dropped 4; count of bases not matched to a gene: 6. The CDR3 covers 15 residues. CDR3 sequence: CASSHLGQGSDTQYF. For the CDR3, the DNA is TGCGCCAGCAGTCACCTCGGACAGGGCTCAGATACGCAGTATTTT.

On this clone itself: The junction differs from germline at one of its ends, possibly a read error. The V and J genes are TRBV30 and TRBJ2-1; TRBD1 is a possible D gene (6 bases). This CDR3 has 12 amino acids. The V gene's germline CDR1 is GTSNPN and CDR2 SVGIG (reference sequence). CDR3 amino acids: CAWSAGTYFTLF. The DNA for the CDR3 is TGTGCCTGGAGTGCCGGGACATACTTCACCCTCTTC.

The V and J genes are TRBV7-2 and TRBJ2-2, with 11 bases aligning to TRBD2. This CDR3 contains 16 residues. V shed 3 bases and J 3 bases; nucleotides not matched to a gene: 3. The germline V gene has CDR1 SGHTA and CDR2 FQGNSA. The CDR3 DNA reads TGTGCCAGCAGCTTGACTAGCGGGGCGTACACCGGGGAGCTGTTTTTT. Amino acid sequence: CASSLTSGAYTGELFF.

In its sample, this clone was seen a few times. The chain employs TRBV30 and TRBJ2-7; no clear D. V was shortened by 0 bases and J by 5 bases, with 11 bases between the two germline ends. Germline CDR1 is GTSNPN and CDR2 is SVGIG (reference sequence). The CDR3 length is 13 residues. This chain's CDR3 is CAWSVGIWDEQYF. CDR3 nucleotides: TGTGCCTGGAGTGTTGGGATTTGGGACGAGCAGTACTTC.

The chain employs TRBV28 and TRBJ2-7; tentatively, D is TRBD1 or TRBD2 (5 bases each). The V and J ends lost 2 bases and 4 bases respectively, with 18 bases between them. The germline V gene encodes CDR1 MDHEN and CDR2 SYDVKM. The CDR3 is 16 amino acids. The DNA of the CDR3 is TGTGCCAGCAGTTTACCAACCACGGGACCCTTATACGAGCAGTACTTC. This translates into CASSLPTTGPLYEQYF.

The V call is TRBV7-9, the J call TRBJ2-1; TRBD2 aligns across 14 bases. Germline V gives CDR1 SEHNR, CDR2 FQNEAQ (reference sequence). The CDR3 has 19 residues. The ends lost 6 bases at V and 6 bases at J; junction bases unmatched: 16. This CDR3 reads CASSWGAGTSGSRVNEQFF. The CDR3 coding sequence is TGTGCCAGCAGTTGGGGCGCAGGGACTAGCGGGAGCAGGGTCAATGAGCAGTTCTTC.

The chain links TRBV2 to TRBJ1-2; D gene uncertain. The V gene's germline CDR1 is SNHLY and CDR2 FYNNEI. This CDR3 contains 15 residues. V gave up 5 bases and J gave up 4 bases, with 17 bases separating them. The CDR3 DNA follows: TGTGCCAGCAGTAGCCGACCCCCCGGCATCTATGGCTACACCTTC. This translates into CASSSRPPGIYGYTF.

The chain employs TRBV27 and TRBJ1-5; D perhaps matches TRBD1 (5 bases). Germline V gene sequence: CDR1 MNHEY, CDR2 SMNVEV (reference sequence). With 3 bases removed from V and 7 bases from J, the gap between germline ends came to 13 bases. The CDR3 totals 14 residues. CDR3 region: CASSFLRGGQPQHF. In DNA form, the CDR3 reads TGTGCCAGCAGTTTCCTAAGGGGCGGGCAGCCCCAGCATTTT.

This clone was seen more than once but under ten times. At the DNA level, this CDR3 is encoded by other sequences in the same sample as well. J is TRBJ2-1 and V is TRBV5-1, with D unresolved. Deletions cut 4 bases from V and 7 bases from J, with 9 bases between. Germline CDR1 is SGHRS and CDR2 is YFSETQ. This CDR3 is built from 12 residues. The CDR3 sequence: CASSLFRNEQFF. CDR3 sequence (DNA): TGCGCCAGCAGCCTATTTCGTAATGAGCAGTTCTTC.

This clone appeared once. The DNA for the CDR3 is TGCGCCAGCAGCCAAGAATCTGGACCGACCTATGGCTACACCTTC. This gives the protein CASSQESGPTYGYTF. The chain uses TRBV4-1 and TRBJ1-2; D not resolved. The V and J ends lost 0 bases and 4 bases respectively, with 12 bases between them. The length of the CDR3 is 15 residues. Germline CDR1 reads MGHRA; CDR2 reads YSYEKL.

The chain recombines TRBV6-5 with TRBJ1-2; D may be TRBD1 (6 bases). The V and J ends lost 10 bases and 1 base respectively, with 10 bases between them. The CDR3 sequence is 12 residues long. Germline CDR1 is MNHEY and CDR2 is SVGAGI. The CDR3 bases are TGTGCCACTAGACAGGTTAACTATGGCTACACCTTC. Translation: CATRQVNYGYTF.

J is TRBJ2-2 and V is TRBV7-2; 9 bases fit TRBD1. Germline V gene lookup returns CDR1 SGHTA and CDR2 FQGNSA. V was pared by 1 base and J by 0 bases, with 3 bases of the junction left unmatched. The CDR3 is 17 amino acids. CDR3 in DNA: TGTGCCAGCAGCTTAGTGGGACAGGGCCCGAACACCGGGGAGCTGTTTTTT. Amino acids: CASSLVGQGPNTGELFF.